Presented here are 32 T cell receptor beta chains from one specimen sequenced in a study of blood T cells in healthy people across ages. The second PCR ran roughly 7 to 12 cycles with a sample-barcoded 5' primer and J-beta primers. MiXCR, run by TCRdb on the 5' RACE reads, gives a single entry per CDR3 protein. The table includes fewer than 2,000,000 distinct CDR3 sequences, 39% detected once. Sequenced material: blood. All receptors come from a human donor in good health.

The chain recombines TRBV27 with TRBJ2-3, with D uncertain. The CDR3 is 14 amino acids. The V gene's germline CDR1 is MNHEY and CDR2 SMNVEV (reference sequence). The V end was cut by 7 bases, the J end by 7 bases, with 18 bases between. The CDR3 sequence: CASKAEVRYHTQYF. The CDR3 DNA sequence: TGTGCCAGCAAGGCCGAAGTAAGATATCATACGCAGTATTTT.

V and J are TRBV4-1 and TRBJ2-7; D uncertain. Germline V gene lookup returns CDR1 MGHRA and CDR2 YSYEKL. Between the trimmed V and J ends, which lost 0 bases and 7 bases, there was a span of 16 bases. This CDR3 has 15 amino acids. The CDR3 DNA is TGCGCCAGCAGCCAAGATGTCAGCCGCGAAGAGGAGCAGTACTTC. Encoded protein: CASSQDVSREEEQYF.

A few counts support this clonotype. This chain joins TRBV27 and TRBJ2-5, with unresolved D. In germline, CDR1 is MNHEY, CDR2 SMNVEV (reference sequence). Trimming cost V 5 bases and J 5 bases, with 9 bases left between them. The CDR3 has 12 amino acids. CDR3 DNA sequence: TGTGCCAGCAGTCCCACCTCCGAGACCCAGTACTTC. The encoded protein is CASSPTSETQYF.

Of note for this clonotype: A read error may produce the germline difference seen at one junction end. The chain employs TRBV12-3 or TRBV12-4 and TRBJ2-2; D unresolved. The CDR3 is 12 amino acids. CDR3 bases: TGTACCAGCAGTTCCAGCACCGGGGAGCTGTTTTTT. Translating gives CTSSSSTGELFF.

This rearrangement joins TRBV12-3 or TRBV12-4 to TRBJ1-5; D remains ambiguous. V was shortened by 4 bases and J by 4 bases, with 8 bases between the two germline ends. This CDR3 has 13 amino acids. CDR3: CASSSGDNQPQHF. The CDR3 DNA is TGTGCCAGCAGTTCCGGCGATAATCAGCCCCAGCATTTT.

The rearrangement uses TRBV28 and TRBJ1-2; D gene uncertain. V lost 4 bases and J lost 5, with 8 bases in between. CDR1 and CDR2 (germline): MDHEN, SYDVKM. The CDR3 is 12 residues long. DNA of the CDR3: TGTGCCAGCAGTTCCATAAAATATGGCTACACCTTC. As protein: CASSSIKYGYTF.

The gene calls are TRBV12-3 or TRBV12-4 and TRBJ2-3, with no clear D. V was cut by 9 bases and J by 5 bases, with 6 bases left in between. The CDR3 contains 10 residues. CDR3 sequence: CASKKDTQYF. The DNA of the CDR3 is TGTGCCAGTAAGAAAGATACGCAGTATTTT.

This sequence joins TRBV20-1 and TRBJ1-4; perhaps TRBD1 as D (5 bases). V lost 2 bases and J lost 10, with 23 bases in between. CDR1 is DFQATT and CDR2 is SNEGSKA in the germline V gene (reference sequence). The CDR3 has 16 residues. For the CDR3, the DNA is TGCAGTGCTAGACCCCCTGGGGAGGGACTGCGGGGAAAACTGTTTTTT. Translation: CSARPPGEGLRGKLFF.

A note on this clonotype: The junction and the germline gene differ at one end; a read error may be behind it. The rearrangement links TRBV10-3 to TRBJ2-6; D not certain. Germline lookup yields CDR1 ENHRY and CDR2 SYGVKD. The length of the CDR3 is 15 residues. CDR3 residues: CAVSDRGAGVNVLTF. In DNA, the CDR3 is TGTGCCGTCAGTGATCGAGGAGCTGGGGTCAACGTCCTGACTTTC.

The J gene is TRBJ2-7, the V gene TRBV29-1, with TRBD2 matching over 11 bases. The CDR3 length is 15 residues. The V segment lost 3 bases and the J segment 0 bases; nucleotides outside the gene matches: 4. The V gene's germline CDR1 is SQVTM and CDR2 ANQGSEA. CDR3 bases: TGCAGCGTTGAGGGTACTAGCGGGGGCTCCTACGAGCAGTACTTC. Translation gives CSVEGTSGGSYEQYF.

This chain connects TRBV7-3 to TRBJ2-5, with TRBD2 identical over 13 bases. Germline CDR1 and CDR2: SGHTA and FQGTGA. The CDR3 totals 18 residues. V shed 5 bases, J shed 1 base, and the junction held 10 bases outside the gene matches. Here the CDR3 DNA reads TGTGCCAGCAGCCCAGGGACTAGCGGGGAGCCCTCCCAAGAGACCCAGTACTTC. Encoded protein: CASSPGTSGEPSQETQYF.

Notes on this clonotype: One junction end does not reproduce the germline sequence, and a read error may be involved. The chain employs TRBV25-1 and TRBJ1-2; D is unresolved. This CDR3 spans 15 amino acids. In germline, CDR1 is MGHDK, CDR2 SYGVNS. CDR3: CARSGRSGPIGGYTF. The CDR3 nucleotides are TGTGCCCGCAGTGGCCGCAGCGGCCCAATAGGTGGCTACACCTTC.

As to this clonotype: Germline and junction disagree at one end, which may indicate a read error. J is TRBJ2-6 and V is TRBV6-5; either TRBD1 or TRBD2 may fit D (7 bases each). Per germline, CDR1 MNHEY and CDR2 SVGAGI. This CDR3 is built from 14 residues. DNA for the CDR3: TGTGCCAGCGGACAGGCGGCGGGGGCCAACGCCCTGACTTTC. It translates to CASGQAAGANALTF.

The chain employs TRBV7-9 and TRBJ1-3; D is ambiguous. Deletions cut 5 bases from V and 3 bases from J, with 11 bases between. CDR1 SEHNR and CDR2 FQNEAQ come from the germline V gene (reference sequence). This CDR3 comprises 14 residues. Here the CDR3 DNA reads TGTGCCAGCAGCGTATCCCCGGTTGGAAACACCATATATTTT. It specifies CASSVSPVGNTIYF.

V usage is TRBV20-1 and J usage is TRBJ2-1; 14 bases are a match to TRBD2. Germline CDR1 and CDR2: DFQATT and SNEGSKA (reference sequence). V lost 6 bases and J lost 10; bases outside the gene matches: 8. The CDR3 length is 14 residues. CDR3 residues: CSAPTSGGAREQFF. In DNA form, the CDR3 reads TGCAGTGCCCCGACTAGCGGGGGGGCTCGCGAGCAGTTCTTC.

The rearrangement joins TRBV20-1 to TRBJ2-5; D is uncertain. CDR1 DFQATT and CDR2 SNEGSKA come from the germline V gene (reference sequence). CDR3 length: 13 residues. Trimming cost V 3 bases and J 1 base, with 9 bases left between them. The chain's CDR3 is CSASSSTQETQYF. The CDR3 nucleotides read TGCAGTGCTAGTTCGAGCACCCAAGAGACCCAGTACTTC.

This clonotype was observed at least ten times. The rearrangement joins TRBV4-1 to TRBJ2-7; 9 bases align to TRBD1. V lost 2 bases, J lost 2 bases, and 7 bases stayed unmatched. The length of the CDR3 is 16 residues. Germline CDR1 MGHRA, CDR2 YSYEKL. The CDR3 DNA is TGCGCCAGCAGCCAATCTTCGGGGACAGGGACCTACGAGCAGTACTTC. The encoded protein is CASSQSSGTGTYEQYF.

This clonotype has only a few counts. The gene calls are TRBV27 and TRBJ2-3; D not certain. Looked up from germline, CDR1 is MNHEY and CDR2 is SMNVEV (reference sequence). There are 13 residues in the CDR3. V lost 6 bases, J lost 2 bases, and 9 bases lay in between. CDR3 loop: CASSIQNTDTQYF. The CDR3 coding sequence is TGTGCCAGCAGCATCCAAAACACAGATACGCAGTATTTT.

The V gene is TRBV3-1, the J gene TRBJ2-5; TRBD2 agrees at 8 bases. The J call is uncertain, as TRBJ2-7 better fits the DNA end. The CDR3 runs 16 residues. Germline V gives CDR1 LGHDT, CDR2 YNNKEL (reference sequence). The CDR3 DNA reads TGTGCCAGCAGCCAAGTGGGGACTAGTGCCTCCTACGAGCAGTACTTC. This codes for CASSQVGTSASYEQYF.

The rearrangement uses TRBV6-2 or TRBV6-3 and TRBJ1-4, with no clear D. The CDR3 is made up of 14 amino acids. The germline V gene has CDR1 MNHEY and CDR2 SVGEGT. V lost 6 bases to trimming and J lost 1 base, with 9 bases between them. DNA for the CDR3: TGTGCCAGCAGAAACCCGGGAACTAATGAAAAACTGTTTTTT. Its protein product is CASRNPGTNEKLFF.

The chain is built from TRBV4-3 and TRBJ2-5; unclear D gene. Germline values: CDR1 LGHNA, CDR2 YSLEER. The CDR3 spans 15 residues. Between the trimmed V and J ends, which lost 2 bases and 9 bases, there was a span of 19 bases. The CDR3 bases are TGCGCCAGCAGCCAAAGGGCCATAGGCAACCAGGCCCAGTACTTC. It specifies CASSQRAIGNQAQYF.

The chain recombines TRBV7-9 with TRBJ2-1; possibly TRBD2 for D (5 bases). The CDR3 covers 12 residues. Germline values: CDR1 SEHNR, CDR2 FQNEAQ (reference sequence). Trimming stripped 6 bases from V and 7 bases from J, with 10 bases between. CDR3 region: CASRQEGNEQFF. The CDR3 DNA follows: TGTGCCAGCAGGCAAGAGGGTAATGAGCAGTTCTTC.

This clonotype occurred a few times. This chain joins TRBV29-1 and TRBJ1-2; D uncertain. The length of the CDR3 is 12 residues. V lost 2 bases to trimming and J lost 6 bases, with 10 bases between them. Germline V CDR1 and CDR2: SQVTM, ANQGSEA. The CDR3 DNA reads TGCAGCGTTGAAATGTTTGTGCATGGCTACACCTTC. Translated: CSVEMFVHGYTF. The full variable domain, rest sourced from reference TRBV29-1 and TRBJ1-2, is SAVISQKPSRDICQRGTSLTIQCQVDSQVTMMFWYRQQPGQSLTLIATANQGSEATYESGFVIDKFPISRPNLTFSTLTVSNMSPEDSSIYLCSVEMFVHGYTFGSGTRLTVV.

This clonotype was seen a handful of times. The J gene is TRBJ1-2, the V gene TRBV5-1; 10 bases map to TRBD1. Losses at the gene ends were 4 bases for V and 5 bases for J; bases not matched to a gene: 11. Germline assignment: CDR1 SGHRS and CDR2 YFSETQ. The CDR3 runs to 16 residues. CDR3 sequence: CASSVPGQGLGYGYTF. The CDR3 coding sequence is TGCGCCAGCAGCGTGCCGGGACAGGGGCTTGGGTATGGCTACACCTTC.

This clonotype was counted ten times or more. The gene calls are TRBV29-1 and TRBJ2-3; D perhaps matches TRBD1 (5 bases). Looked up from germline, CDR1 is SQVTM and CDR2 is ANQGSEA. There are 11 residues in the CDR3. V was trimmed by 6 bases and J by 5 bases, leaving 9 bases between them. CDR3 amino acids: CSVQVGDTQYF. The CDR3 DNA is TGCAGCGTACAGGTGGGAGATACGCAGTATTTT.

V and J are TRBV29-1 and TRBJ2-7; D not certain. TRBJ2-5 matches the DNA end more closely, so the J call is doubtful. CDR1 is SQVTM, CDR2 ANQGSEA, per germline. The CDR3 is 15 amino acids. CDR3 in DNA: TGCAGCGTTGAAGGTAGGTACAGTCCTACGGAGACCCAGTACTTC. This gives the protein CSVEGRYSPTETQYF.

The chain is built from TRBV5-1 and TRBJ1-2, with TRBD1 matching over 8 bases. V was pared by 4 bases and J by 1 base, with 6 bases of the junction left unmatched. Germline loops: CDR1 SGHRS, CDR2 YFSETQ. CDR3 length equals 15 residues. The CDR3 nucleotides are TGCGCCAGCAGCCCGGACAGGGCCTATAACTATGGCTACACCTTC. Protein: CASSPDRAYNYGYTF.

The V and J genes are TRBV28 and TRBJ1-2, with 8 bases aligning to TRBD1. Germline lookup yields CDR1 MDHEN and CDR2 SYDVKM. With 9 bases clipped from V and 8 bases from J, the junction kept 11 bases outside the gene matches. The CDR3 is 13 residues long. The CDR3 nucleotides are TGTGCCAGTAGGTCACAGGGGGGAAGGGGCTACACCTTC. As protein: CASRSQGGRGYTF.

This clonotype was observed a handful of times. The chain carries TRBV7-6 and TRBJ1-1; 7 bases align to TRBD1. V dropped 0 bases and J dropped 7; count of bases not matched to a gene: 5. The germline gives CDR1 SGHVS, CDR2 FNYEAQ. This CDR3 comprises 14 residues. The CDR3 DNA follows: TGTGCCAGCAGCTTAGCGCTTCGGGACAGTGAAGCTTTCTTT. Protein sequence: CASSLALRDSEAFF.

The chain uses TRBV6-4 and TRBJ1-2; a possible D gene is TRBD1 (5 bases). Germline-derived CDR1 and CDR2 are MRHNA and SNTAGT. V was cut by 8 bases and J by 5 bases, with 6 bases left in between. The CDR3 sequence is 10 residues long. This CDR3 reads CASPGYGYTF. Written as DNA, the CDR3 is TGTGCCAGCCCAGGGTATGGCTACACCTTC.

The chain recombines TRBV7-2 with TRBJ1-4; D is unclear. Trimming took off 0 bases at V and 7 bases at J, with 9 bases between the two ends. The CDR3 contains 14 residues. The germline V gene has CDR1 SGHTA and CDR2 FQGNSA. CDR3 in amino acids: CASSLAVGFEKLFF. The DNA for the CDR3 is TGTGCCAGCAGCTTAGCAGTGGGCTTTGAAAAACTGTTTTTT.

V usage is TRBV7-2 and J usage is TRBJ2-1; the D gene is possibly TRBD1 (6 bases). Germline V lookup: CDR1 SGHTA, CDR2 FQGNSA. The V and J ends lost 3 bases and 2 bases respectively, with 17 bases between them. The CDR3 consists of 17 residues. Written as DNA, the CDR3 is TGTGCCAGCAGCTTGGCCGAAACAGGGCTACCCTACAATGAGCAGTTCTTC. This sequence encodes CASSLAETGLPYNEQFF.